The clone carrying this T cell receptor (beta chain) has a handful of counts. The target antigen is unknown. At one end the junction does not follow the germline gene, possibly because of a read error. Germline V CDR1 and CDR2: SGHNT, YYREEE (reference sequence). This CDR3 region has 15 residues. This sample stems from a study of STAT3 mutations in large granular lymphocyte leukemia. Study-level findings and limits: Every T-cell large granular lymphocyte leukemia patient had at least one immunodominant TCR beta clonotype. Clonal expansion was inferred from other time points because no sample existed at each clone's first appearance.

Sequencing used immunoSEQ multiplex PCR; TCRdb keeps in-frame clones, though not all of them. This table holds about 2,500 clones, roughly 49% found once. Sequencing was performed on peripheral blood mononuclear cells. The V and J genes are TRBV5-4 and TRBJ1-2, with 9 bases matching TRBD1. The sequence derives from a man aged 55 to 70 with T-cell large granular lymphocyte leukemia. Some clones in this sample may be carry-over from other donors' samples. The CDR3 nucleotides read TGTGCCAGCAGATTGGACAGGGGAGCGGCGGGTGGCTACACCTTC. Encoded protein: CASRLDRGAAGGYTF.